Shown below are 8 T cell receptor beta chains from a single sample sequenced in a study of blood T cell repertoires in COVID-19. The protocol was immunoSEQ multiplex PCR, while the TCRdb copy is restricted to in-frame clones and leaves out a portion. The sample consists of roughly 150,000 clones, 85% of them appearing once. Sequenced material: peripheral blood. These receptors all come from a woman of 80 years or more with COVID-19, enrolled during active disease.

J is TRBJ1-3 and V is TRBV12-3 or TRBV12-4; no clear D gene. The CDR3 has 13 residues. Deletions cut 3 bases from V and 4 bases from J, with 7 bases between. Here the CDR3 reads CASSFRAGNTIYF. CDR3 DNA sequence: TGTGCCAGCAGTTTTCGAGCGGGAAACACCATATATTTT.

The chain couples TRBV7-3 to TRBJ2-3; weak D call: TRBD2 (7 bases). The CDR3 is 16 residues long. Germline CDR1 SGHTA, CDR2 FQGTGA. The V gene lost 5 bases and the J gene lost 5 bases, with 20 bases spanning the gap. The CDR3 loop is CASSIPPGGPKDTQYF. CDR3 in DNA: TGTGCCAGCAGCATACCACCCGGGGGGCCTAAAGATACGCAGTATTTT. The whole variable domain, remainder taken from reference TRBV7-3 and TRBJ2-3, is GAGVSQTPSNKVTEKGKYVELRCDPISGHTALYWYRQSLGQGPEFLIYFQGTGAADDSGLPNDRFFAVRPEGSVSTLKIQRTERGDSAVYLCASSIPPGGPKDTQYFGPGTRLTVL.

The rearrangement links TRBV5-1 to TRBJ1-1; D gene uncertain. The V end was cut by 0 bases, the J end by 1 base, with 7 bases between. Germline V lookup: CDR1 SGHRS, CDR2 YFSETQ. This CDR3 contains 14 residues. The CDR3 sequence is CASSLGLPNTEAFF. In DNA, the CDR3 is TGCGCCAGCAGCTTGGGGCTTCCGAACACTGAAGCTTTCTTT.

The CDR3 sequence is CASSFTGVQIGGYTF. The CDR3 DNA follows: TGTGCCAGCAGCTTTACAGGGGTCCAAATCGGTGGCTACACCTTC. The rearrangement links TRBV7-9 to TRBJ1-2; 7 nucleotides align to TRBD1. Germline V lookup: CDR1 SEHNR, CDR2 FQNEAQ (reference sequence). The CDR3 length is 15 residues. The trim removed 3 bases at V and 7 bases at J, leaving 11 bases unmatched.

A single count supports this clone. The V gene is TRBV5-1, the J gene TRBJ1-6; D is perhaps TRBD1 (5 bases). Trimming stripped 0 bases from V and 14 bases from J, with 12 bases between. Germline V gene data show CDR1 as SGHRS and CDR2 as YFSETQ. This CDR3 contains 13 residues. This CDR3 reads CASSLAGTSTLHF. CDR3 DNA sequence: TGCGCCAGCAGCTTGGCCGGGACTTCGACCCTCCACTTT.

The chain carries TRBV5-1 and TRBJ2-7; TRBD1 might be the D (5 bases). V was shortened by 4 bases and J by 0 bases, with 17 bases between the two germline ends. CDR1 and CDR2 from the germline V gene are SGHRS and YFSETQ. This CDR3 region has 16 residues. CDR3 bases: TGCGCCAGCAGCCCCATTTCGACAGATATCTCCTACGAGCAGTACTTC. Translated, it gives CASSPISTDISYEQYF.

This sequence joins TRBV6-5 and TRBJ1-5; D gene uncertain. V dropped 2 bases and J dropped 2 bases, with 7 bases sitting between them. CDR3 length: 14 residues. Germline V CDR1 and CDR2: MNHEY, SVGAGI. In nucleotides, the CDR3 is TGTGCCAGCAGTTACCTCGGGGGCAATCAGCCCCAGCATTTT. It is translated as CASSYLGGNQPQHF.

This chain links TRBV7-3 with TRBJ1-3; 8 bases align to TRBD1. Germline CDR1 reads SGHTA; CDR2 reads FQGTGA. V dropped 7 bases and J dropped 0; count of bases not matched to a gene: 2. The CDR3 is made up of 14 amino acids. The CDR3 sequence is CASKTGASGNTIYF. The CDR3 bases are TGTGCCAGCAAGACAGGGGCCTCTGGAAACACCATATATTTT.